This passage covers 7 T cell receptor beta chains from one sample sequenced in a study of CD8+CD57+ T cells in acquired aplastic anemia. Both TCR beta VDJ combination and CDR3 sequence profiling were carried out. Genomic DNA was the template for this profiling. TCRdb re-analysed the reads in MiXCR, keeping a single row per CDR3 protein. Of about 160,000 distinct CDR3 sequences listed, under 55% are singletons. All sequencing subjects had displayed CD8+CD57+ cell expansion on flow cytometry. Specimen: sorted CD4+, CD8+, or CD8+CD57+ T cells (not recorded which) from PBMCs. The source is a human donor with aplastic anemia.

This clonotype appeared many times. The chain employs TRBV30 and TRBJ2-7, with unresolved D. Per the germline V gene, CDR1 is GTSNPN and CDR2 is SVGIG (reference sequence). With 2 bases removed from V and 3 bases from J, the gap between germline ends came to 5 bases. CDR3 length: 11 amino acids. The CDR3 sequence is CAWSMGYEQYF. The CDR3 nucleotides read TGTGCCTGGAGTATGGGCTACGAGCAGTACTTC.

The J gene is TRBJ2-2, the V gene TRBV7-3; D call uncertain. The CDR3 contains 13 residues. V was shortened by 2 bases and J by 6 bases, with 7 bases between the two germline ends. CDR1 and CDR2 (germline): SGHTA, FQGTGA. This CDR3 is CASSLGVAGELFF. In nucleotides, the CDR3 is TGTGCCAGCAGCTTAGGAGTGGCCGGGGAGCTGTTTTTT. Based on the CDR3 plus reference TRBV7-3 and TRBJ2-2, the full variable domain is GAGVSQTPSNKVTEKGKYVELRCDPISGHTALYWYRQSLGQGPEFLIYFQGTGAADDSGLPNDRFFAVRPEGSVSTLKIQRTERGDSAVYLCASSLGVAGELFFGEGSRLTVL.

This clonotype has at least ten counts. The chain couples TRBV20-1 to TRBJ2-5, with 7 positions matching TRBD1. The V gene's germline CDR1 is DFQATT and CDR2 SNEGSKA (reference sequence). The CDR3 has 15 residues. After removal of 3 bases from V and 4 bases from J, the junction contained 11 bases not matched to a gene. CDR3 bases: TGCAGTGCTAGTACTCCAGGGGGTCCAGGAGAGACCCAGTACTTC. Translating gives CSASTPGGPGETQYF.

This clonotype turned up a few times. The V and J genes are TRBV10-3 and TRBJ2-3; D is unresolved. Germline CDR1 is ENHRY and CDR2 is SYGVKD. The ends were cut back, 6 bases at V and 6 bases at J, with 22 bases in the middle. CDR3 length: 16 residues. CDR3 DNA sequence: TGTGCCATCAGCCACCCCCCCATCGGTCTGGGGGATACGCAGTATTTT. Residues: CAISHPPIGLGDTQYF.

The rearrangement joins TRBV7-2 to TRBJ2-7; the D call may be TRBD1 or TRBD2 (5 bases each). There are 12 residues in the CDR3. Per germline, CDR1 SGHTA and CDR2 FQGNSA. Between the trimmed V and J ends, which lost 6 bases and 6 bases, there was a span of 12 bases. CDR3 in amino acids: CASSGDAGEQYF. CDR3 nucleotides: TGTGCCAGCAGTGGGGACGCCGGCGAGCAGTACTTC.

CDR3 sequence reads: CASSGNRGVGETQYF. The CDR3 region has the DNA TGTGCCAGCAGCGGGAACAGGGGGGTGGGAGAGACCCAGTACTTC. This chain joins TRBV9 and TRBJ2-5, with TRBD1 matching 8 bases. Germline V gives CDR1 SGDLS, CDR2 YYNGEE. The CDR3 is 15 residues long. J was trimmed by 4 bases and V by 3 bases; bases with no gene match: 8.

This clonotype occurred a few times. The J gene is TRBJ1-5, the V gene TRBV3-1; TRBD1 aligns across 8 bases. J gave up 5 bases and V 1 base, and 1 base lay outside the gene matches. From germline, CDR1 is LGHDT and CDR2 YNNKEL (reference sequence). This CDR3 is built from 14 residues. CDR3 bases: TGTGCCAGCAGCCAAGTACAGGGGGATCAGCCCCAGCATTTT. Encoded protein: CASSQVQGDQPQHF.